This T cell receptor (beta chain) was documented in a study of blood T cell repertoires in COVID-19. Generated by immunoSEQ multiplex PCR, the TCRdb table keeps only in-frame clones and is missing some. The data contain 250,000 to 300,000 clones, roughly 90% of them seen just once; the ten biggest clones take up around 2.9%. Input material: peripheral blood. This sequence was found in a woman aged 25 to 39 with active or convalescent COVID-19.

The CDR3 protein is CASSQERRGQPEIHTEAFF. The CDR3 DNA reads as TGTGCCAGCAGCCAAGAACGGCGAGGACAGCCTGAGATCCACACTGAAGCTTTCTTT. V usage is TRBV3-1 (or the pseudogene TRBV3-2) and J usage is TRBJ1-1, with D possibly being TRBD1 (6 bases). CDR1 and CDR2 from the germline V gene are LGHDT and YNNKEL (reference sequence). CDR3 length: 19 residues. Trimming removed 0 bases at V and 3 bases at J, with 23 bases between.